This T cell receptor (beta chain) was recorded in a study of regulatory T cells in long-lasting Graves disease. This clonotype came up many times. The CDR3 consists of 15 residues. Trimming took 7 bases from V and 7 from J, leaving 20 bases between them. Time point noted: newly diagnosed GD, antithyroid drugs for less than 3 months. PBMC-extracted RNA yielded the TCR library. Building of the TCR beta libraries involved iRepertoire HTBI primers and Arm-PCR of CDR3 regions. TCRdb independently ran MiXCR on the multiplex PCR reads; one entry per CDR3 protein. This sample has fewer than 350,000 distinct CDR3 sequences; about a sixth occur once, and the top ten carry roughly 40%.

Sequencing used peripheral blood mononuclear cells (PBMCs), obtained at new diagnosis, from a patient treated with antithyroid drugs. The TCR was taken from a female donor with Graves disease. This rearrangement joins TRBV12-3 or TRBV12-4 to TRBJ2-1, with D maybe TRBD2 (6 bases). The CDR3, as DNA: TGTGCCAGCACCATGGAGCGGGTACTTTATAATGAGCAGTTCTTC. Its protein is CASTMERVLYNEQFF.